This T cell receptor (beta chain) was captured in a study of blood T cell repertoires in COVID-19. Overall study: PBMCs, B-cell-depleted T cells, or T cells were the source of the cDNA or gDNA that made up the material.

As handled by the study authors: It was from reference gene primer amplification that nucleated cell counts were estimated. Using immunoSEQ multiplex PCR, the repertoire was profiled, and TCRdb retains in-frame clones only, with some absent. V and J calls and clone size come straight from that table; D and trimming were deduced from the DNA. The sample holds 70,000 or so clones, around nine tenths seen once. This sequence originates from a woman aged 60-75 years with acute or convalescent COVID-19. Source material: peripheral blood.

CDR3 protein: CATSGGVAASQEETQYF. The CDR3 DNA is TGTGCCACCAGCGGGGGGGTAGCGGCCTCCCAGGAGGAGACCCAGTACTTC. The chain uses TRBV15 and TRBJ2-5; TRBD2 matches at 7 bases. J lost 5 bases, V lost 5 bases, and 17 bases had no gene match. Germline assignment: CDR1 LNHNV and CDR2 YYDKDF (reference sequence). The CDR3 length is 17 residues.